This TCR beta chain appears in the sequencing data of a study of cytomegalovirus exposure and HLA in healthy donors. The primer mix had 60 Vbeta and 13 Jbeta primers. Some clones are missing from TCRdb's copy, which holds only in-frame ones; the method was immunoSEQ multiplex PCR. Among 77,000 or so clones, over 70% were seen once, and the ten largest hold 7.2%. Remarks on this clone: Its antigen is unknown.

The CDR3 is made up of 16 amino acids. The V gene end was trimmed by 5 bases and the J gene end by 6 bases; junction bases not matched to a gene: 11. CDR1 LNHDA and CDR2 SQIVND come from the germline V gene (reference sequence). Study outcomes and limitations: Cytomegalovirus association was listed for roughly 160 TCR beta chains.

V is TRBV19 and J is TRBJ2-3; 10 nucleotides agree with TRBD2. This receptor was obtained from a woman aged 40 to 50 in good health and CMV-seronegative. The sample consisted of PBMCs. CDR3 nucleotides: TGTGCCAGTAGTCGGTCCGGGACTAGCGTTGGTGATACGCAGTATTTT. This gives the protein CASSRSGTSVGDTQYF.